This is a list of T cell receptor beta chains from one sample in a study of control samples from healthy donors and cancer patients. The table came from immunoSEQ multiplex PCR; TCRdb's copy has only in-frame clones and leaves some out. The sample holds 200,000 to 250,000 clones; just under 95% are singletons and the top ten take 1.5%. The sequenced sample consisted of blood. All receptors derive from a man aged 45-65 years in good health. The CDR3 runs from the conserved cysteine through the conserved F or W. Each record gives: V gene, clone size, J gene, D gene, CDR3 length, CDR3 protein, CDR3 DNA. D genes are given only for firm matches. Clone size is given for some rows only: seen once, a few or many times, or a class if the clone is expanded.

TRBV12-2	.	TRBJ1-2	.	16	CASRLRGTGCNYGYTF	TGTGCAAGTCGCTTGCGCGGAACAGGATGTAACTATGGCTACACCTTC
TRBV7-2	.	TRBJ1-1	.	16	CASSLGRGIRNTEAFF	TGTGCCAGCAGCTTAGGTAGGGGGATCAGGAACACTGAAGCTTTCTTT
TRBV18	once	TRBJ1-5	.	15	CASSPGGVLNQPQHF	TGTGCCAGCTCTCCCGGCGGGGTATTGAATCAGCCCCAGCATTTT
TRBV5-1	.	TRBJ1-3	.	15	CASSYSGDPGNTIYF	TGCGCCAGCAGCTATTCCGGCGATCCTGGAAACACCATATATTTT
TRBV6-4	.	TRBJ2-1	TRBD2	12	CASRASGTSMFF	TGTGCCAGCCGAGCTTCCGGGACTAGCATGTTCTTC
TRBV12-3/TRBV12-4	.	TRBJ2-1	TRBD1	12	CASSLTGGEQFF	TGTGCCAGCAGTTTAACAGGGGGTGAGCAGTTCTTC
TRBV9	.	TRBJ1-2	.	13	CASSPRGEDGYTF	TGTGCCAGCAGCCCACGGGGGGAGGATGGCTACACCTTC
TRBV5-1	.	TRBJ2-2	.	15	CASRSTGLSPGELFF	TGCGCCAGCAGATCGACAGGTCTGAGCCCCGGGGAGCTGTTTTTT
TRBV6-1	.	TRBJ2-1	.	18	CASSEALPDTSPYNEQFF	TGTGCCAGCAGTGAAGCGCTTCCGGACACGTCGCCCTACAATGAGCAGTTCTTC
TRBV2	.	TRBJ1-2	TRBD1	14	CASTRDRGLYGYTF	TGTGCCAGCACTCGGGACAGGGGGCTTTATGGCTACACCTTC
TRBV27	.	TRBJ1-5	TRBD1	15	CASRPGTGGNQPQHF	TGTGCCAGCAGGCCCGGGACAGGGGGCAATCAGCCCCAGCATTTT
TRBV29-1	.	TRBJ1-2	.	12	CSVEAGRYGYTF	TGCAGCGTTGAGGCCGGACGATATGGCTACACCTTC
TRBV5-5	.	TRBJ2-7	.	14	CASRLIRSSYEQYF	TGTGCCAGCAGACTAATCAGGTCCTCCTACGAGCAGTACTTC
TRBV2	once	TRBJ2-7	.	13	CASSDAAGYEQYF	TGTGCCAGCAGTGATGCGGCAGGCTACGAGCAGTACTTC
TRBV18	once	TRBJ1-3	.	13	CASSPRRGNTIYF	TGTGCCAGCTCACCAAGGAGGGGAAACACCATATATTTT
TRBV5-5	.	TRBJ2-1	.	13	CASSLWGPNEQFF	TGTGCCAGCAGCTTGTGGGGTCCCAATGAGCAGTTCTTC
TRBV3-1/TRBV3-2	.	TRBJ2-3	.	12	CASSQRPGTQYF	TGTGCCAGCAGCCAAAGGCCAGGGACGCAGTATTTT
TRBV5-6	.	TRBJ2-1	TRBD1	16	CASRGQGRSSYNEQFF	TGTGCCAGCAGGGGACAGGGGAGAAGTTCCTACAATGAGCAGTTCTTC
TRBV6-5	.	TRBJ2-3	.	14	CASTRGQDTDTQYF	TGTGCCAGCACCCGCGGGCAGGACACAGATACGCAGTATTTT
TRBV4-2	.	TRBJ1-1	.	16	CASSQDGQLKNTEAFF	TGTGCCAGCAGCCAAGATGGGCAGCTAAAGAACACTGAAGCTTTCTTT
TRBV6-6	once	TRBJ1-2	.	12	CASSLQGRGYTF	TGTGCCAGCAGTCTACAGGGTCGTGGCTACACCTTC
TRBV28	once	TRBJ2-1	TRBD2	16	CASSSPSGGAGNEQFF	TGTGCCAGCAGCTCCCCTAGCGGGGGGGCGGGGAATGAGCAGTTCTTC
TRBV5-1	.	TRBJ2-7	TRBD2	18	CASSLVASGGASSYEQYF	TGCGCCAGCAGCTTGGTGGCTAGCGGGGGGGCTAGCTCCTACGAGCAGTACTTC
TRBV2	.	TRBJ1-4	TRBD1	17	CASRESRDRVRVEKLFF	TGTGCCAGCAGGGAGTCCCGGGACAGGGTTCGGGTTGAAAAACTGTTTTTT
TRBV5-1	once	TRBJ1-2	TRBD1	14	CASSLGQGTYGYTF	TGCGCCAGCAGCTTAGGACAGGGGACCTATGGCTACACCTTC
TRBV18	.	TRBJ2-5	TRBD1	14	CASARDRAQETQYF	TGTGCCAGCGCCCGGGACAGGGCCCAAGAGACCCAGTACTTC
TRBV19	.	TRBJ2-1	.	12	CASSALANEQFF	TGTGCCAGTAGTGCGCTCGCCAATGAGCAGTTCTTC
TRBV15	.	TRBJ1-1	.	17	CATSRGQASPGDTEAFF	TGTGCCACCAGCAGAGGCCAGGCCTCTCCTGGGGACACTGAAGCTTTCTTT
TRBV5-1	.	TRBJ2-3	TRBD2	18	CASSSNPTAGGLTDTQYF	TGCGCCAGCAGCTCGAATCCTACAGCGGGGGGGCTCACAGATACGCAGTATTTT
TRBV6-5	once	TRBJ1-1	.	14	CASTPQAWNTEAFF	TGTGCCAGCACCCCTCAAGCGTGGAACACTGAAGCTTTCTTT
TRBV4-1	.	TRBJ1-4	.	15	CASSQGGVGNEKLFF	TGCGCCAGCAGCCAAGGGGGGGTGGGTAATGAAAAACTGTTTTTT
TRBV5-1	.	TRBJ1-4	.	14	CASSLQGPNEKLFF	TGCGCCAGCAGCTTGCAGGGGCCTAATGAAAAACTGTTTTTT